This TCR beta chain is from a study of blood T cell repertoires in COVID-19. The germline gives CDR1 SGHTA, CDR2 FQGNSA. Trimming shortened V by 0 bases and J by 0 bases, and 5 bases separated the two germline ends. The CDR3 is 14 amino acids. This clone was observed once. Other DNA sequences in the sample encode the same CDR3. TCRdb keeps only in-frame clones here, not all; method: immunoSEQ multiplex PCR. The table shows 270,000 or so clones, with about nine tenths occurring only once. J is TRBJ1-2 and V is TRBV7-2; D is unclear. This clonotype originated in a woman between 35 and 50 years old with acute COVID-19. Sequencing was performed on PBMCs or T cells enriched from blood (not recorded which). CDR3 DNA: TGTGCCAGCAGCTTAGCCGGAGCTAACTATGGCTACACCTTC. Translated: CASSLAGANYGYTF.